The entry that follows covers one T cell receptor (beta chain) sequence. Antigen specificity is unknown. The sample comes from a study of T cell responses to AZD1222 COVID-19 vaccine. General study points: No repertoire was sampled before or during the peak T cell response, only after it.

TCRdb's copy holds only in-frame clones and misses some; the assay was immunoSEQ multiplex PCR. The sample consists of 65,000 to 70,000 clones, about 80% of them appearing once. CDR1 and CDR2 (germline): GTSNPN, SVGIG (reference sequence). The V gene end was trimmed by 1 base and the J gene end by 9 bases; junction bases not matched to a gene: 4. The CDR3 sequence is 13 residues long. The origin of this receptor is an adult in good health. The V and J genes are TRBV30 and TRBJ2-1; 9 bases agree with TRBD2. The source material was peripheral blood, sampled on day 0 of AZD1222 vaccination. The CDR3 region is CAWSALLAGEQFF. CDR3 coding DNA: TGTGCCTGGAGTGCCCTACTAGCGGGTGAGCAGTTCTTC.